This T cell receptor beta chain came from a study of OX40 agonist ivuxolimab in advanced cancers. As for the study in general: Patients got intravenous ivuxolimab at 0.01 to 10 mg/kg every 2 weeks.

Here immunoSEQ multiplex PCR was the method, and the copy in TCRdb shows in-frame clones only, minus some. In the table there are roughly 92,000 clones, around 91% of which are singletons. Concerning this clone: Its antigen is not known.

Germline values: CDR1 SGHTA, CDR2 FQGNSA. V was trimmed by 5 bases and J by 5 bases, leaving 10 bases between them. The CDR3 totals 13 residues. Notes on the study in general: Relatively little clonal expansion, among the lowest observed, appeared in partial responders at 0.1-3.0 mg/kg.

The sequence was obtained from an adult with an advanced solid tumor such as melanoma, head and neck, liver or kidney cancer. The specimen was CD4+ or CD8+ T cells sorted from blood, collected in a trial of the OX40 agonist ivuxolimab. V usage is TRBV7-2 and J usage is TRBJ2-1, with D unresolved. CDR3 coding DNA: TGTGCCAGCAGCCGCCCCCAAAACAATGAGCAGTTCTTC. It codes for CASSRPQNNEQFF. The variable domain in full, with the rest retrieved from reference TRBV7-2 and TRBJ2-1, is GAGVSQSPSNKVTEKGKDVELRCDPISGHTALYWYRQSLGQGLEFLIYFQGNSAPDKSGLPSDRFSAERTGGSVSTLTIQRTQQEDSAVYLCASSRPQNNEQFFGPGTRLTVL.